The present TCR beta chain was sequenced within a study of T cell repertoires in cytomegalovirus infection. The CDR3 runs to 15 residues. The germline CDR1 and CDR2 sequences are MDHEN and SYDVKM. V gave up 10 bases and J gave up 2 bases, with 21 bases separating them. MiXCR was run by TCRdb on the reads, yielding one entry per CDR3 protein. Of 450,000 to 650,000 distinct CDR3 sequences listed, around a quarter are singletons. A few counts support this clonotype. This TCR derives from a human donor in good health (CMV status not recorded). Some clones in this sample may be carry-over from other donors' samples. J is TRBJ2-7 and V is TRBV28; D might be TRBD1 or TRBD2, each matching 5 bases. Sequencing was performed on PBMCs. The chain's CDR3 is CATVIAGTETYEQYF. CDR3 bases: TGTGCCACCGTCATCGCAGGGACCGAGACCTACGAGCAGTACTTC.